The rows below give T cell receptor beta chains drawn from one sample of a study of blood T cells in healthy people across ages. TCRdb re-analysed the 5' RACE reads in MiXCR, keeping a single row per CDR3 protein. This table has around 1,500,000 distinct CDR3 sequences, approximately 42% appearing once. Sequencing was done on a sample of blood. The receptors stem from a woman aged 18-35 years in good health. The CDR3 runs from the conserved cysteine through the conserved F or W. Each record gives: D gene, V gene, J gene, clone size, CDR3 protein, CDR3 DNA. D genes are given only for firm matches. Rows may omit the clone size; those that give it use once, few, many or a size class.

d_gene: TRBD2; v_gene: TRBV20-1; j_gene: TRBJ2-7; abundance: .; CDR3aa: CSARDLTSGSSYNEQYF; CDR3nt: TGCAGTGCTAGAGACCTTACTAGCGGTAGCTCCTACAATGAGCAGTACTTC
d_gene: .; v_gene: TRBV6-5; j_gene: TRBJ2-7; abundance: .; CDR3aa: CASSYVGLESYEQYF; CDR3nt: TGTGCCAGCAGTTACGTTGGTCTGGAATCCTACGAGCAGTACTTC
d_gene: TRBD2; v_gene: TRBV5-1; j_gene: TRBJ2-5; abundance: .; CDR3aa: CASSGTSGTGETQYF; CDR3nt: TGCGCCAGCAGCGGAACTAGCGGGACCGGAGAGACCCAGTACTTC
d_gene: .; v_gene: TRBV7-9; j_gene: TRBJ1-6; abundance: few; CDR3aa: CASSLDRGKSPLHF; CDR3nt: TGTGCCAGCAGCTTAGATAGGGGAAAGTCACCCCTCCACTTT
d_gene: TRBD1; v_gene: TRBV29-1; j_gene: TRBJ2-1; abundance: few; CDR3aa: CSVVGTGDSYNEQFF; CDR3nt: TGCAGCGTTGTGGGGACAGGGGACTCCTACAATGAGCAGTTCTTC
d_gene: .; v_gene: TRBV15; j_gene: TRBJ2-4; abundance: once; CDR3aa: CATSRVADGNVVKNIQYF; CDR3nt: TGTGCCACCAGCAGAGTCGCCGATGGTAACGTAGTCAAAAACATTCAGTACTTC
d_gene: TRBD1; v_gene: TRBV29-1; j_gene: TRBJ1-1; abundance: few; CDR3aa: CSVEFGTGKNTEAFF; CDR3nt: TGCAGCGTTGAGTTCGGGACAGGGAAGAACACTGAAGCTTTCTTT
d_gene: .; v_gene: TRBV18; j_gene: TRBJ2-5; abundance: few; CDR3aa: CASSPQPYQETQYF; CDR3nt: TGTGCCAGCTCACCTCAGCCGTACCAAGAGACCCAGTACTTC
d_gene: .; v_gene: TRBV25-1; j_gene: TRBJ1-2; abundance: .; CDR3aa: CASSGRTGSLLYGYTF; CDR3nt: TGTGCCAGCAGTGGGCGAACAGGGAGCCTCCTCTATGGCTACACCTTC
d_gene: TRBD1; v_gene: TRBV20-1; j_gene: TRBJ2-1; abundance: few; CDR3aa: CSAKPRQGYNEQFF; CDR3nt: TGCAGTGCCAAGCCTCGACAGGGCTACAATGAGCAGTTCTTC
d_gene: TRBD1; v_gene: TRBV12-3/TRBV12-4; j_gene: TRBJ1-4; abundance: .; CDR3aa: CASRPAGGSMYEKLFF; CDR3nt: TGTGCCAGCAGGCCCGCAGGGGGCAGCATGTATGAAAAACTGTTTTTT
d_gene: .; v_gene: TRBV25-1; j_gene: TRBJ2-7; abundance: .; CDR3aa: CASSEMGQSYEQYF; CDR3nt: TGTGCCAGCAGTGAGATGGGACAATCCTACGAGCAGTACTTC
d_gene: .; v_gene: TRBV6-1; j_gene: TRBJ2-3; abundance: .; CDR3aa: CASSGSGVGTQYF; CDR3nt: TGTGCCAGCAGTGGGTCCGGTGTGGGTACGCAGTATTTT
d_gene: TRBD1; v_gene: TRBV18; j_gene: TRBJ1-2; abundance: .; CDR3aa: CASSPPGTVNYGYTF; CDR3nt: TGTGCCAGCTCACCACCTGGGACAGTTAACTATGGCTACACCTTC
d_gene: .; v_gene: TRBV20-1; j_gene: TRBJ1-4; abundance: .; CDR3aa: CSARDTPATNEKLFF; CDR3nt: TGCAGTGCTAGAGATACCCCAGCTACTAATGAAAAACTGTTTTTT
d_gene: .; v_gene: TRBV25-1; j_gene: TRBJ2-1; abundance: once; CDR3aa: CASARGRDEQFF; CDR3nt: TGTGCCAGCGCTAGGGGGAGGGATGAGCAGTTCTTC
d_gene: .; v_gene: TRBV6-5; j_gene: TRBJ2-7; abundance: few; CDR3aa: CASSYGRLAEEQYF; CDR3nt: TGTGCCAGCAGTTACGGGAGGCTCGCTGAGGAGCAGTACTTC
d_gene: .; v_gene: TRBV7-4; j_gene: TRBJ2-3; abundance: .; CDR3aa: CASSFLDREPGGGTQYF; CDR3nt: TGTGCCAGCAGCTTCCTTGACAGGGAGCCGGGGGGAGGTACGCAGTATTTT
d_gene: .; v_gene: TRBV20-1; j_gene: TRBJ2-1; abundance: .; CDR3aa: CSARGIRADNEQFF; CDR3nt: TGCAGTGCTAGAGGAATCCGGGCCGACAATGAGCAGTTCTTC
d_gene: TRBD2; v_gene: TRBV10-3; j_gene: TRBJ2-3; abundance: .; CDR3aa: CASGLAGDTKYF; CDR3nt: TGTGCCAGCGGCTTAGCGGGGGATACGAAGTATTTT
d_gene: .; v_gene: TRBV6-6; j_gene: TRBJ2-7; abundance: once; CDR3aa: CASSPRGGAGSSYEQYF; CDR3nt: TGTGCCAGCAGCCCCCGGGGCGGTGCGGGGAGCTCCTACGAGCAGTACTTC
d_gene: TRBD2; v_gene: TRBV9; j_gene: TRBJ2-7; abundance: few; CDR3aa: CASSVTTSGYEQYF; CDR3nt: TGTGCCAGCAGCGTTACGACTAGCGGTTACGAGCAGTACTTC
d_gene: .; v_gene: TRBV20-1; j_gene: TRBJ2-7; abundance: .; CDR3aa: CSAKGVPLSYNEQYF; CDR3nt: TGCAGTGCTAAAGGAGTACCTCTCTCCTACAATGAGCAGTACTTC
d_gene: .; v_gene: TRBV7-9; j_gene: TRBJ2-7; abundance: .; CDR3aa: CASSLVPDSNYEQYF; CDR3nt: TGTGCCAGCAGCTTAGTTCCAGACTCTAACTACGAGCAGTACTTC
d_gene: .; v_gene: TRBV12-3/TRBV12-4; j_gene: TRBJ2-1; abundance: .; CDR3aa: CATLTSPRSNEQFF; CDR3nt: TGTGCCACCCTTACCTCCCCTCGATCCAATGAGCAGTTCTTC
d_gene: .; v_gene: TRBV6-1; j_gene: TRBJ1-2; abundance: once; CDR3aa: CASSELQAGCGYTF; CDR3nt: TGTGCCAGCAGTGAACTGCAAGCGGGATGCGGCTACACCTTC
d_gene: TRBD1; v_gene: TRBV28; j_gene: TRBJ1-2; abundance: few; CDR3aa: CASELQGARGNGYTF; CDR3nt: TGTGCCAGCGAATTACAGGGGGCCAGAGGAAATGGCTACACCTTC
d_gene: .; v_gene: TRBV12-3/TRBV12-4; j_gene: TRBJ1-6; abundance: few; CDR3aa: CASSLNSGTRNVYNSPLHF; CDR3nt: TGTGCCAGCAGTCTCAATTCCGGGACACGGAACGTTTATAATTCACCCCTCCACTTT
d_gene: TRBD2; v_gene: TRBV12-3/TRBV12-4; j_gene: TRBJ2-7; abundance: many; CDR3aa: CASSSLGLAGSHEQYF; CDR3nt: TGTGCCAGCAGTTCCCTCGGGCTAGCGGGGTCTCACGAGCAGTACTTC
d_gene: TRBD2; v_gene: TRBV20-1; j_gene: TRBJ2-3; abundance: few; CDR3aa: CSARDPLAESTDTQYF; CDR3nt: TGCAGTGCTAGAGATCCGCTAGCGGAGAGCACAGATACGCAGTATTTT
d_gene: .; v_gene: TRBV12-3/TRBV12-4; j_gene: TRBJ2-7; abundance: once; CDR3aa: CASRAQQGRDEQYF; CDR3nt: TGTGCCAGCAGGGCCCAACAGGGCAGAGACGAGCAGTACTTC
d_gene: .; v_gene: TRBV5-1; j_gene: TRBJ1-1; abundance: .; CDR3aa: CASSNRDPNTEAFF; CDR3nt: TGCGCCAGCAGCAACCGGGACCCGAACACTGAAGCTTTCTTT
d_gene: TRBD1; v_gene: TRBV23-1; j_gene: TRBJ2-7; abundance: medium-sized; CDR3aa: CASSQSRDGAGGTYEQYF; CDR3nt: TGCGCCAGCAGTCAATCCCGAGACGGGGCAGGGGGAACCTACGAGCAGTACTTC
d_gene: .; v_gene: TRBV12-3/TRBV12-4; j_gene: TRBJ1-2; abundance: .; CDR3aa: CASSATGRNLLGYGYTF; CDR3nt: TGTGCCAGCAGTGCTACGGGACGGAATCTGCTAGGCTATGGCTACACCTTC
d_gene: .; v_gene: TRBV27; j_gene: TRBJ2-7; abundance: .; CDR3aa: CASSPLGGPNVYGQYF; CDR3nt: TGTGCCAGCAGTCCCCTTGGAGGCCCGAACGTCTACGGGCAGTACTTC
d_gene: .; v_gene: TRBV10-3; j_gene: TRBJ2-7; abundance: .; CDR3aa: CAISKTASYEQYF; CDR3nt: TGTGCCATCAGTAAGACAGCCTCCTACGAGCAGTACTTC
d_gene: .; v_gene: TRBV4-1; j_gene: TRBJ2-2; abundance: .; CDR3aa: CASSQDRTVGGELFF; CDR3nt: TGCGCCAGCAGCCAAGATAGGACCGTCGGCGGGGAGCTGTTTTTT
d_gene: TRBD2; v_gene: TRBV12-3/TRBV12-4; j_gene: TRBJ2-7; abundance: .; CDR3aa: CASSLVLAGSSYEQYF; CDR3nt: TGTGCCAGCAGTTTAGTCCTAGCGGGTAGCTCCTACGAGCAGTACTTC
d_gene: TRBD2; v_gene: TRBV9; j_gene: TRBJ2-7; abundance: few; CDR3aa: CASSVSGNSNEQYF; CDR3nt: TGTGCCAGCAGCGTCAGCGGGAATTCGAATGAGCAGTACTTC
d_gene: .; v_gene: TRBV7-2; j_gene: TRBJ2-5; abundance: .; CDR3aa: CASSLGLYNGQYF; CDR3nt: TGTGCCAGCAGCTTAGGCCTTTACAATGGGCAGTACTTC
d_gene: .; v_gene: TRBV28; j_gene: TRBJ2-7; abundance: .; CDR3aa: CASSPGGQGNFNEQYF; CDR3nt: TGTGCCAGCAGCCCGGGAGGACAGGGCAATTTCAATGAGCAGTACTTC
d_gene: TRBD2; v_gene: TRBV28; j_gene: TRBJ2-7; abundance: .; CDR3aa: CASSPRGTHYNEQYF; CDR3nt: TGTGCCAGCAGTCCGCGGGGGACCCATTACAATGAGCAGTACTTC
d_gene: .; v_gene: TRBV14; j_gene: TRBJ2-7; abundance: .; CDR3aa: CASSPLTYLNNEQYF; CDR3nt: TGTGCCAGCAGCCCGCTGACCTACTTAAACAATGAGCAGTACTTC
d_gene: .; v_gene: TRBV25-1; j_gene: TRBJ2-5; abundance: once; CDR3aa: CASSVTVREQYF; CDR3nt: TGTGCCAGCAGTGTGACAGTTAGGGAGCAGTACTTC